The clone carrying this T cell receptor beta chain was seen only a few times. No antigen is known for it. TCR beta libraries were made by quantitative 5'-RACE with molecular barcodes. One entry per CDR3 protein, called by TCRdb with MiXCR from the 5' RACE reads. This sample has 750,000 to 850,000 distinct CDR3 sequences, with about 12% found just once. The V gene lost 2 bases and the J gene lost 10 bases, with 7 bases spanning the gap. CDR3 length equals 11 residues. The V gene's germline CDR1 is SGHRS and CDR2 YFSETQ. The sample originates from a study of CD8 T cells in ankylosing spondylitis. Notes on the study in general: Reports of some motif variants in reactive arthritis synovial fluid and blood predate this one. Among TCR beta sequences, a motif of fewer than 10 highly homologous variants appeared characteristic of ankylosing spondylitis blood.

The receptor's source is a male donor with ankylosing spondylitis. The chain links TRBV5-1 to TRBJ2-1; D gene uncertain. The sample was blood, either unsorted or a sorted T cell fraction (not recorded which). CDR3 sequence: CASSFWAEQFF. In DNA form, the CDR3 reads TGCGCCAGCAGCTTTTGGGCAGAGCAGTTCTTC. Complete variable domain (other parts from reference TRBV5-1 and TRBJ2-1): KAGVTQTPRYLIKTRGQQVTLSCSPISGHRSVSWYQQTPGQGLQFLFEYFSETQRNKGNFPGRFSGRQFSNSRSEMNVSTLELGDSALYLCASSFWAEQFFGPGTRLTVL.